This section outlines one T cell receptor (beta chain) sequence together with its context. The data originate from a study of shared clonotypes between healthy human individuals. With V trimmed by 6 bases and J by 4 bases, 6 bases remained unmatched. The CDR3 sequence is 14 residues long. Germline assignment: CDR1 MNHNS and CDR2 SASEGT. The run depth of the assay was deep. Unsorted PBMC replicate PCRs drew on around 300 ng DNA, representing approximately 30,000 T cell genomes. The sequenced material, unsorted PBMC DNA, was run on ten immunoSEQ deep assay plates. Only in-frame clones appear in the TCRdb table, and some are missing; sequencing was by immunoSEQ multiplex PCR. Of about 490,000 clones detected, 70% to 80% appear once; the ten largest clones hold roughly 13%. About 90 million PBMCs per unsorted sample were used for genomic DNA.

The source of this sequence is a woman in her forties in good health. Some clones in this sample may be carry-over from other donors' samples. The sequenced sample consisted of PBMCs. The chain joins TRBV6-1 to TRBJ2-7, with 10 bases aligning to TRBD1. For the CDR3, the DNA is TGTGCCAGCAGGCCGCCGGGACAGGGGTACGAGCAGTACTTC. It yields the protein CASRPPGQGYEQYF.